This paragraph covers one T cell receptor beta chain sequence. The data were obtained in a study of blood T cell repertoires in COVID-19. Study context: Both acute and convalescent COVID-19 samples were obtained from the United States, Italy and Spain.

Under the authors' procedure: Amplifying reference gene primers gave estimates of nucleated cell counts. Profiled with immunoSEQ multiplex PCR; TCRdb holds only in-frame clones, not every one. V and J calls plus clone size are reproduced from that table; the DNA served to infer D and trimming. The sample shows hundreds of thousands of clones, 90% of them seen only once. This CDR3 has 14 amino acids. CDR1 is SGDLS and CDR2 is YYNGEE in the germline V gene. Trimming removed 3 bases at V and 4 bases at J, with 11 bases between. Clinical histories supplied by participants themselves formed the basis of cohort assignment. Symptom resolution, clearance, or two negative PCRs marked donors in Cohort 3 as recovered.

The V call is TRBV9, the J call TRBJ1-3, with D uncertain. The TCR was taken from a man between 60 and 75 years old who had recovered from COVID-19. Material for sequencing was PBMCs or T cells enriched from blood (not recorded which). The CDR3 sequence: CASSAGRSGNTIYF. CDR3 sequence (DNA): TGTGCCAGCAGCGCCGGGAGGTCCGGAAACACCATATATTTT.